A single sample gave rise to the 12 T cell receptor beta chains below, sequenced in a study of glioma-infiltrating T cells. Using RNA template, CDR3s of TCR alpha and beta were amplified with iRepertoire arm-PCR. TCRdb fed the multiplex PCR reads into MiXCR, producing one record per CDR3 protein. The sample holds some 110,000 distinct CDR3 sequences, roughly 20% seen once. Sample: glioma tissue, nonneoplastic brain tissue, or PBMCs (not recorded which). The origin of the receptors is a human donor with low-grade glioma or glioblastoma, undergoing nonglioma brain surgery, or in good health (not recorded which).

Comments on this clonotype: It may be a read error: a sequence one base away is much more abundant. The J gene is TRBJ2-7, the V gene TRBV7-2, with D perhaps TRBD2 (5 bases). The germline gives CDR1 SGHTA, CDR2 FQGNSA. V was pared by 5 bases and J by 3 bases, with 14 bases between. The CDR3 is 14 amino acids. The CDR3 spells CASSSWETSYEQYF. The CDR3, as DNA: TGTGCCAGCAGCAGCTGGGAGACGAGCTACGAGCAGTACTTC.

In the case of this clonotype: A much larger clone lies a single base off, so this may be a read error. The chain couples TRBV2 to TRBJ2-3; 7 bases agree with TRBD1. V trimming: 11 bases; J trimming: 0 bases; junction bases outside the gene matches: 2. From germline, CDR1 is SNHLY and CDR2 FYNNEI. The CDR3 runs 12 residues. The CDR3 sequence: CAEGQSTDTQYF. The CDR3 DNA follows: TGTGCCGAGGGACAGAGCACAGATACGCAGTATTTT.

To note about this clonotype: Because it lacks the conserved phenylalanine or tryptophan at the end, this CDR3 is likely a read error. This chain links TRBV27 with TRBJ1-1; 8 bases match TRBD1. Unmatched junction bases numbered 10, after V lost 5 bases and J lost 2 bases. The CDR3 is 16 amino acids. The germline gives CDR1 MNHEY, CDR2 SMNVEV (reference sequence). The CDR3: CASSPQGAMVNTEAFS. Written as DNA, the CDR3 is TGTGCCAGCAGTCCCCAGGGGGCTATGGTAAACACTGAAGCTTTCTCT.

Concerning this clonotype itself: One junction end does not reproduce the germline sequence, and a read error may be involved. CDR3 region: CSSKVLAGRYNEQFF. The CDR3 DNA follows: TGTTCCAGCAAAGTACTAGCGGGAAGATACAATGAGCAGTTCTTC. The chain is built from TRBV7-2 and TRBJ2-1, with 10 bases fitting TRBD2. The CDR3 runs to 15 residues. Germline assignment: CDR1 SGHTA and CDR2 FQGNSA.

This clonotype appeared many times. The CDR3 here is CASSLSSGGGYEQYF. The CDR3 DNA reads as TGTGCCAGCAGCTTATCTAGCGGGGGAGGGTACGAGCAGTACTTC. The chain joins TRBV7-2 to TRBJ2-7, with 10 bases identical to TRBD2. J gave up 4 bases and V 2 bases, and 5 bases lay outside the gene matches. In germline, CDR1 is SGHTA, CDR2 FQGNSA. The length of the CDR3 is 15 residues.

For this clonotype: It may be a read error: a sequence one base away is much more abundant. The rearrangement uses TRBV5-1 and TRBJ2-3, with TRBD2 as a possible D gene (6 bases). Per germline, CDR1 SGHRS and CDR2 YFSETQ. The CDR3 has 17 amino acids. The CDR3 spells CASILWGTGLPTDTQYF. In nucleotides, the CDR3 is TGCGCCAGCATCTTGTGGGGGACGGGACTGCCCACAGATACGCAGTATTTT.

On this clonotype itself: A much larger clone differs by one base, so this may be a read error. The V call is TRBV9, the J call TRBJ2-1; D call uncertain. Germline V lookup: CDR1 SGDLS, CDR2 YYNGEE. This CDR3 spans 13 amino acids. The CDR3 protein is CASSVEGYNEKFF. The CDR3 DNA sequence: TGTGCCAGCAGCGTAGAGGGTTACAATGAGAAGTTCTTC.

The chain recombines TRBV6-2 or TRBV6-3 with TRBJ2-1; no firm D call. Germline V gives CDR1 MNHEY, CDR2 SVGEGT. The V end lost 3 bases, the J end lost 11 bases, and 26 bases lay between the germline ends. This CDR3 region has 17 residues. The CDR3 sequence: CASSYPRGQLEYYKQFF. The CDR3 nucleotides are TGTGCCAGCAGTTATCCGCGAGGCCAGCTGGAGTATTATAAGCAGTTCTTC.

This clonotype came up many times. The chain has TRBV4-1 and TRBJ2-3; TRBD1 matches at 10 bases. V was pared by 1 base and J by 2 bases, with 9 bases of the junction left unmatched. This CDR3 has 18 amino acids. Germline assignment: CDR1 MGHRA and CDR2 YSYEKL. CDR3 in DNA: TGCGCCAGCAGCCAAGCGGGACAGGGGACACGGATCACAGATACGCAGTATTTT. Translation: CASSQAGQGTRITDTQYF.

This clonotype appeared many times. The V and J genes are TRBV6-1 and TRBJ2-7, with no clear D. Germline V CDR1 and CDR2: MNHNS, SASEGT. The CDR3 contains 14 residues. V lost 5 bases and J lost 0, with 11 bases in between. Here the CDR3 DNA reads TGTGCCAGCAGTTCACCAGGAGTCTCCTACGAGCAGTACTTC. Its translation is CASSSPGVSYEQYF.

This clonotype was seen at least ten times. The chain carries TRBV7-2 and TRBJ2-3; D possibly corresponds to TRBD2 (5 bases). Germline-derived CDR1 and CDR2 are SGHTA and FQGNSA. This CDR3 spans 15 amino acids. Trimming pared 3 bases from V and 0 bases from J, leaving 10 bases between. As DNA, the CDR3 is TGTGCCAGCAGCTTGCAGGACTTAAGCACAGATACGCAGTATTTT. Translating gives CASSLQDLSTDTQYF.

This chain uses TRBV19 with TRBJ2-7; D is possibly TRBD1 (6 bases). With 2 bases removed from V and 4 bases from J, the gap between germline ends came to 12 bases. The germline V gene encodes CDR1 LNHDA and CDR2 SQIVND (reference sequence). This CDR3 spans 14 amino acids. The DNA for the CDR3 is TGTGCCAGTAGTATAAGGGGGACGGGATACGAGCAGTACTTC. This sequence encodes CASSIRGTGYEQYF.